This T cell receptor beta chain was recovered during a study of blood T cell repertoires in COVID-19. In the study overall: Sources were T cells, B-cell-depleted T cells, or PBMCs; the material itself was cDNA or gDNA.

TCRdb's copy holds only in-frame clones and misses some; the assay was immunoSEQ multiplex PCR. This table holds some 90,000 clones, around four fifths found once. CDR3 size: 13 residues. Germline assignment: CDR1 SGHRS and CDR2 YFSETQ. V shed 0 bases, J shed 9 bases, and the junction held 5 bases outside the gene matches. This sequence was found in a human donor in a cohort sampled during active COVID-19. The chain joins TRBV5-1 to TRBJ1-1, with 7 nucleotides matching TRBD1. Sequencing input: peripheral blood. CDR3 in DNA: TGCGCCAGCAGCTTGGATAGGGGGCAGAAAGCTTTCTTT. This translates into CASSLDRGQKAFF.